This paragraph covers one T cell receptor beta chain sequence. This clonotype turned up a few times. Its cognate antigen has yet to be identified. No much larger clone exists at a distance of one base, and base qualities are not known. Trimming takes 0 bases off V and 6 bases off J; junction bases not matched to a gene: 3. CDR1 and CDR2 are drawn from the germline V gene: MGHRA, YSYEKL. The CDR3 has 15 amino acids, counting the end cysteine and phenylalanine. The retained sequence is limited to the CDR3, 45 bases, with the frame set at the first base. The library was built by means of 5' RACE. For sequencing, an Illumina HiSeq 2500 was employed. A second PCR of about 6 to 11 cycles was run with a J-beta primer mix and a sample-barcoded 5' primer. A unique molecular identifier was introduced onto each TCR beta cDNA molecule by a template-switch 5' adaptor carrying 12 random nucleotides. Each sample yielded at least 3 million CDR3-containing paired-end reads. All of the RNA was converted into first-strand cDNA using the Mint cDNA synthesis kit, with a TRBC-specific oligonucleotide serving as the primer. All cDNA was treated with uracil-DNA glycosylase and then went through a first 18-cycle PCR with the universal primers M1SS and BC2_uni_R. The authors' pipeline ran thus. For normalization, 1 million high-quality reads were randomly selected from each sample, with every read carrying a distinct molecular identifier. Instead of being binned into consensus sequences, reads with shared molecular identifiers were discarded. MiTCR, set to a Q25 quality threshold and the strictest error-elimination algorithm, was used for CDR3 identification, clonotype clustering and error correction. A nonparametric unseen species model with Euler transformation was used to estimate a lower bound on total TCR beta diversity. TCRdb passed the public sequencing reads through fastp at Q25 and MiXCR, retaining productive beta sequences. Each record represents a unique CDR3 protein, reported with the most common genes and DNA among its rows. None of the V and J calls come from the authors' own analysis; TCRdb made them. Here the sample has about 640,000 distinct CDR3 sequences; approximately 50% occur a single time. More than 35% of the sample belongs to the ten largest clones.

This sample stems from a study of blood T cells in healthy people across ages (dated by TCRdb to 2014 to 2015). Describing the broader study: In model experiments, template switching captured about one uniquely barcoded TCR beta cDNA molecule for every two T cells. Donors of different ages were randomly distributed across sequencing lanes to avoid experimental bias. Two additional independent replicas of 1 million unique cDNA reads from the same blood draw were analyzed for two donors (one aged 18 to 30 and one aged 80 or older). Donors were grouped into four age groups: young (average approximately 15 years), middle-aged (approximately 41), aged (around 60) and long-lived (around 80). Age-related changes in TCR beta repertoire diversity were measured in the study by deep sequencing normalized with unique cDNA molecular identifiers. Beyond this particular receptor, the publication reports: Because the CMV infection status of the donors was unknown, age-related changes in expanded clonotypes may potentially have been confounded. Compared with the aged group, more naive CD4+ T cells, fewer expanded clones and increased TCR diversity were shown by the long-lived group, suggesting age selection. Because profiling used bulk unsorted PBMCs, naive and antigen-experienced compartments could not be compared conclusively. Estimates of total diversity from one million sequenced T cells were regarded as lower bounds and underestimates. Observed TCR beta diversity correlated strongly with the percentage of naive T cells measured by flow cytometry. Observed TCR beta diversity per million T cells fell roughly linearly with age, and a significant reduction was already apparent by age roughly 40.

Systemically healthy Caucasian individuals from Russia, approximately 39 in total and aged about 6 to 100 years, were included as donors. Each donor gave around 9.5 milliliters of peripheral blood, collected into EDTA-treated Vacutainer tubes. Ficoll-Paque density-gradient centrifugation was used to isolate PBMCs, with at least 7 million obtained per sample. Total RNA was extracted from PBMCs with Trizol reagent, with at least 5 micrograms obtained per sample. For every donor, an aliquot of PBMCs went through flow cytometry to measure the percentages of naive CD45RAhigh/CD27high T cells. The receptor was isolated from a man aged 55-75 years in good health. The chain joins TRBV4-1 to TRBJ2-1, with 9 central nucleotides matching TRBD1. Material for sequencing was blood. The CDR3 in this case is CASSQDDRGTNEQFF. The DNA is TGCGCCAGCAGCCAAGACGACAGGGGGACCAATGAGCAGTTCTTC.